This TCR beta chain was profiled in a study of radiotherapy plus CTLA-4 blockade in lung cancer. People whose metastatic non-small-cell lung cancer was chemo-refractory got focal radiation along with CTLA-4 blockade by ipilimumab. This CDR3 is built from 13 residues. Looked up from germline, CDR1 is MNHNS and CDR2 is SASEGT. Trimming cost V 6 bases and J 4 bases; bases outside gene matches: 4. Profiled with immunoSEQ multiplex PCR; TCRdb holds only in-frame clones, not every one. The sample lists some 110,000 clones; 75% to 90% were seen once. The clonotype comes from a human donor with non-small cell lung cancer that progressed on radiotherapy plus ipilimumab. This specimen consisted of peripheral blood, obtained from a patient treated with radiotherapy plus ipilimumab. This chain connects TRBV6-1 to TRBJ2-7; 9 bases map to TRBD1. The CDR3, as DNA: TGTGCCAGCAGGCAACAGGGGGCTTACGAGCAGTACTTC. Protein sequence: CASRQQGAYEQYF.